This T cell receptor beta chain emerged from a study of post-analysis software for immune sequencing data. Sequencing libraries made from TCR beta cDNA carried unique molecular identifiers. TCRdb re-derived calls from the PCR reads in MiXCR, one entry per CDR3 protein. This table holds fewer than 900,000 distinct CDR3 sequences, 46% found once. General study results and limits: Comparison of patients with controls showed five TRBV segments more frequent in patients, TRBV5-6, TRBV5-1 and TRBV20-1 among them.

About this clonotype itself: No antigen is known for it.

J was trimmed by 3 bases and V by 4 bases; bases with no gene match: 10. The germline gives CDR1 KGHDR, CDR2 SFDVKD. The CDR3 extends over 17 amino acids. This TCR was sampled from a girl aged 10-17 years with multiple sclerosis. The material sequenced was blood. The J gene is TRBJ2-3, the V gene TRBV24-1, with 9 bases identical to TRBD1. CDR3 DNA sequence: TGTGCCACCAGTGACCTGGACAGGGGCGGTTTAACAGATACGCAGTATTTT. Amino acid sequence: CATSDLDRGGLTDTQYF.